The rows below give T cell receptor beta chains drawn from one sample of a study of Ad26.COV2.S vaccination and SARS-CoV-2 variants. Some clones are missing from TCRdb's copy, which holds only in-frame ones; the method was immunoSEQ multiplex PCR. The table has about 680,000 clones, 89% seen once. The sample in question was peripheral blood, obtained in a trial of Ad26.COV2.S vaccine versus placebo. The origin of the receptors is a person between 18 and 60 years old who received the Ad26.COV2.S COVID-19 vaccine or a placebo. Each CDR3 is given with its conserved first and last residue. Each record gives: J gene, V gene, D gene, CDR3 length, clone size, CDR3 protein, CDR3 DNA. D genes are given only for firm matches. The size entry is marked missing in some rows and otherwise reads once, few, many or a size class.

J: TRBJ2-7; V: TRBV11-2; D: .; length: 13; size: .; CDR3: CASSLGPAYEQYF; DNA: TGTGCCAGCAGCCTCGGACCGGCTTACGAGCAGTACTTC
J: TRBJ1-5; V: TRBV2; D: .; length: 14; size: .; CDR3: CASSWDGSNQPQHF; DNA: TGTGCCAGCAGTTGGGACGGTAGCAATCAGCCCCAGCATTTT
J: TRBJ2-3; V: TRBV29-1; D: TRBD1; length: 13; size: .; CDR3: CSATGVFTDTQYF; DNA: TGCAGCGCAACAGGGGTGTTCACAGATACGCAGTATTTT
J: TRBJ2-5; V: TRBV7-2; D: TRBD2; length: 18; size: .; CDR3: CASSLVRYGRGAQETQYF; DNA: TGTGCCAGCAGCTTAGTCCGGTACGGGCGGGGGGCGCAAGAGACCCAGTACTTC
J: TRBJ1-5; V: TRBV2; D: .; length: 14; size: .; CDR3: CASSDRRGNQPQHF; DNA: TGTGCCAGCAGTGATAGGAGGGGCAATCAGCCCCAGCATTTT
J: TRBJ2-2; V: TRBV3-1/TRBV3-2; D: .; length: 14; size: .; CDR3: CASSQVPGPGELFF; DNA: TGTGCCAGCAGCCAAGTCCCTGGACCCGGGGAGCTGTTTTTT
J: TRBJ2-1; V: TRBV29-1; D: .; length: 16; size: .; CDR3: CSTFGGRFSSYNEQFF; DNA: TGCAGCACCTTCGGGGGTCGCTTTAGCTCCTACAATGAGCAGTTCTTC
J: TRBJ2-2; V: TRBV13; D: TRBD2; length: 16; size: .; CDR3: CATSDGLAVNTGELFF; DNA: TGTGCCACCTCTGACGGACTAGCGGTCAACACCGGGGAGCTGTTTTTT
J: TRBJ1-1; V: TRBV6-4; D: TRBD1; length: 14; size: .; CDR3: CASSEQGIGTEAFF; DNA: TGTGCCAGCAGTGAACAGGGGATTGGCACTGAAGCTTTCTTT
J: TRBJ1-1; V: TRBV5-6; D: .; length: 14; size: .; CDR3: CASSLGGENTEAFF; DNA: TGTGCCAGCAGCTTGGGAGGGGAGAACACTGAAGCTTTCTTT
J: TRBJ2-1; V: TRBV4-3; D: .; length: 16; size: .; CDR3: CASSPSFAGALNEQFF; DNA: TGCGCCAGCAGCCCCAGCTTTGCGGGGGCGCTCAATGAGCAGTTCTTC
J: TRBJ1-2; V: TRBV19; D: .; length: 11; size: .; CDR3: CASSQGYGYTF; DNA: TGTGCCAGTAGCCAGGGATATGGCTACACCTTC
J: TRBJ1-2; V: TRBV29-1; D: .; length: 13; size: .; CDR3: CSVSPDLNYGYTF; DNA: TGCAGCGTTAGCCCGGACCTCAACTATGGCTACACCTTC
J: TRBJ1-1; V: TRBV7-2; D: .; length: 12; size: .; CDR3: CASSRWRAEAFF; DNA: TGTGCCAGCAGCCGTTGGAGGGCCGAAGCTTTCTTT
J: TRBJ2-7; V: TRBV19; D: .; length: 13; size: .; CDR3: CASSGQGYSEQYF; DNA: TGTGCCAGTAGCGGGCAGGGATATAGTGAGCAGTACTTC
J: TRBJ1-5; V: TRBV10-2; D: TRBD1; length: 15; size: .; CDR3: CASSESGQGGQPQHF; DNA: TGCGCCAGCAGTGAATCGGGACAGGGAGGGCAGCCCCAGCATTTT
J: TRBJ2-1; V: TRBV5-1; D: .; length: 15; size: .; CDR3: CASSYPQSSYNEQFF; DNA: TGCGCCAGCAGCTACCCTCAGAGCTCCTACAATGAGCAGTTCTTC
J: TRBJ1-1; V: TRBV19; D: TRBD1; length: 17; size: .; CDR3: CASRLTGGLGMNTEAFF; DNA: TGTGCCAGTAGGCTTACAGGGGGCTTGGGTATGAACACTGAAGCTTTCTTT
J: TRBJ1-4; V: TRBV6-6; D: .; length: 14; size: .; CDR3: CASSYGQPNEKLFF; DNA: TGTGCCAGCAGTTATGGACAGCCTAATGAAAAACTGTTTTTT
J: TRBJ2-5; V: TRBV4-1; D: .; length: 12; size: .; CDR3: CASSSGRETQYF; DNA: TGCGCCAGCAGCTCGGGGCGAGAGACCCAGTACTTC
J: TRBJ1-2; V: TRBV3-1/TRBV3-2; D: .; length: 14; size: .; CDR3: CASSPRTGGYGYTF; DNA: TGTGCCAGCAGCCCCCGGACCGGAGGATATGGCTACACCTTC
J: TRBJ1-3; V: TRBV6-5; D: .; length: 14; size: .; CDR3: CASSLLSSGNTIYF; DNA: TGTGCCAGCAGCTTACTTAGCTCTGGAAACACCATATATTTT
J: TRBJ1-4; V: TRBV7-8; D: TRBD1; length: 14; size: .; CDR3: CASSRDSPNEKLFF; DNA: TGTGCCAGCAGCCGGGACAGCCCTAATGAAAAACTGTTTTTT
J: TRBJ2-1; V: TRBV9; D: .; length: 15; size: .; CDR3: CASSVVGGPYNEQFF; DNA: TGTGCCAGCAGCGTAGTCGGGGGACCGTACAATGAGCAGTTCTTC
J: TRBJ2-7; V: TRBV9; D: TRBD2; length: 15; size: .; CDR3: CASSVEAGGRYEQYF; DNA: TGTGCCAGCAGCGTAGAGGCGGGGGGGCGATACGAGCAGTACTTC
J: TRBJ2-3; V: TRBV3-1/TRBV3-2; D: .; length: 14; size: .; CDR3: CASSQGPRTHTQYF; DNA: TGTGCCAGCAGCCAGGGACCGAGAACCCATACGCAGTATTTT
J: TRBJ2-2; V: TRBV5-6; D: TRBD1; length: 15; size: .; CDR3: CASSTGQGRAGELFF; DNA: TGTGCCAGCAGCACCGGACAGGGTCGGGCCGGGGAGCTGTTTTTT
J: TRBJ1-5; V: TRBV6-2/TRBV6-3; D: .; length: 14; size: .; CDR3: CASSFGGINQPQHF; DNA: TGTGCCAGCAGTTTCGGGGGGATCAATCAGCCCCAGCATTTT
J: TRBJ2-7; V: TRBV6-2/TRBV6-3; D: TRBD1; length: 15; size: .; CDR3: CASSYSGQARGWQYF; DNA: TGTGCCAGCAGTTACTCGGGACAGGCCCGCGGTTGGCAGTACTTC
J: TRBJ2-7; V: TRBV6-6; D: .; length: 14; size: .; CDR3: CASSRGRDGYEQYF; DNA: TGTGCCAGCAGCCGAGGCAGGGACGGCTACGAGCAGTACTTC
J: TRBJ1-2; V: TRBV3-1/TRBV3-2; D: .; length: 13; size: .; CDR3: CASSQYTVYGYTF; DNA: TGTGCCAGCAGCCAATATACGGTTTATGGCTACACCTTC
J: TRBJ1-1; V: TRBV11-1; D: .; length: 13; size: once; CDR3: CASSQHGYTEAFF; DNA: TGTGCCAGCAGCCAACACGGCTACACTGAAGCTTTCTTT
J: TRBJ2-3; V: TRBV11-2; D: .; length: 15; size: .; CDR3: CASSPPGAVGDTQYF; DNA: TGTGCCAGCAGCCCCCCGGGGGCCGTCGGAGATACGCAGTATTTT
J: TRBJ2-3; V: TRBV7-9; D: .; length: 14; size: .; CDR3: CASSTHQGTDTQYF; DNA: TGTGCCAGCAGCACGCATCAGGGCACAGATACGCAGTATTTT
J: TRBJ2-5; V: TRBV10-3; D: TRBD1; length: 16; size: .; CDR3: CAISEVGTGGQETQYF; DNA: TGTGCCATCAGTGAAGTAGGGACAGGGGGACAAGAGACCCAGTACTTC
J: TRBJ2-7; V: TRBV7-2; D: .; length: 15; size: .; CDR3: CASSFYSPGTYEQYF; DNA: TGTGCCAGCAGCTTCTACAGTCCCGGGACCTACGAGCAGTACTTC
J: TRBJ1-2; V: TRBV27; D: TRBD1; length: 13; size: .; CDR3: CASSSQGRAGYTF; DNA: TGTGCCAGCAGTTCACAGGGGAGGGCTGGCTACACCTTC
J: TRBJ1-4; V: TRBV11-2; D: TRBD1; length: 13; size: .; CDR3: CASSPGQDEKLFF; DNA: TGTGCCAGCAGTCCTGGACAGGATGAAAAACTGTTTTTT